These T cell receptor beta chains were read from a single sample in a study of T cells in narcolepsy. Produced via immunoSEQ multiplex PCR; TCRdb's table is partial and in-frame only. The sample includes tens of thousands of clones, approximately 90% of them seen just once. Material for sequencing was CD45RA- memory CD4+ T cells from PBMCs. These receptors originate from a human donor with narcolepsy. CDR3s include the opening cysteine and the closing phenylalanine or tryptophan. D genes are given only for firm matches. Size values are once, few and many counts, or a class for expanded clones, and some rows have none.

CDR3 DNA: TGTGCCAGCAGCTTAACTAGCGGGGGGGCCGTCTACAATGAGCAGTTCTTC; CDR3 protein: CASSLTSGGAVYNEQFF; V gene: TRBV7-6; D gene: TRBD2; J gene: TRBJ2-1; clone size: .
CDR3 DNA: TGTGCCAGCAGCCCCCAGTCCAGCAGAGGAAACACCATATATTTT; CDR3 protein: CASSPQSSRGNTIYF; V gene: TRBV7-8; D gene: .; J gene: TRBJ1-3; clone size: .
CDR3 DNA: TGTGCCAGCAGCCCCGGGGGGAGCTACGAGCAGTACTTC; CDR3 protein: CASSPGGSYEQYF; V gene: TRBV9; D gene: TRBD2; J gene: TRBJ2-7; clone size: .
CDR3 DNA: TGTGCCAGCAGTGAACCAAGTGGTGGGAATTCACCCCTCCACTTT; CDR3 protein: CASSEPSGGNSPLHF; V gene: TRBV2; D gene: .; J gene: TRBJ1-6; clone size: .
CDR3 DNA: TGCAGCGTTGAACTCCCGGGAACTCTCGAGACCGGCGCCTACGAGCAGTACTTC; CDR3 protein: CSVELPGTLETGAYEQYF; V gene: TRBV29-1; D gene: .; J gene: TRBJ2-7; clone size: .
CDR3 DNA: TGTGCCAGCAGTGAAAGTGTCCAGCCCCAGCATTTT; CDR3 protein: CASSESVQPQHF; V gene: TRBV2; D gene: .; J gene: TRBJ1-5; clone size: few
CDR3 DNA: TGTGCCAGCAGTGTTTGGGGAGGGGCCTATGGCTACACCTTC; CDR3 protein: CASSVWGGAYGYTF; V gene: TRBV6-1; D gene: .; J gene: TRBJ1-2; clone size: few
CDR3 DNA: TGCAGCGTTGAAGATTCGTGGGACGTTCACTATTTT; CDR3 protein: CSVEDSWDVHYF; V gene: TRBV29-1; D gene: .; J gene: TRBJ2-3; clone size: once
CDR3 DNA: TGTGCCAGCACCCCTTATGACGTGAACACTGAAGCTTTCTTT; CDR3 protein: CASTPYDVNTEAFF; V gene: TRBV7-2; D gene: .; J gene: TRBJ1-1; clone size: once
CDR3 DNA: TGTGCCAGCAGCTTAGTCGGCGGGAACTCCTACAATGAGCAGTTCTTC; CDR3 protein: CASSLVGGNSYNEQFF; V gene: TRBV7-2; D gene: .; J gene: TRBJ2-1; clone size: once
CDR3 DNA: TGTGCCAGCGACCGCAGACAGGGGGCCCACGAGCAGTACTTC; CDR3 protein: CASDRRQGAHEQYF; V gene: TRBV6-1; D gene: TRBD1; J gene: TRBJ2-7; clone size: .
CDR3 DNA: TGTGCCAGCAGCCCAGGGTATCCACCCCTCCACTTT; CDR3 protein: CASSPGYPPLHF; V gene: TRBV28; D gene: .; J gene: TRBJ1-6; clone size: .
CDR3 DNA: TGTGCCAGTGCCACAGGGGGGAAGTTGGAGACCCAGTACTTC; CDR3 protein: CASATGGKLETQYF; V gene: TRBV28; D gene: TRBD1; J gene: TRBJ2-5; clone size: .
CDR3 DNA: TGTGCCAGCAGTTTAAAAGATGAGCGCTTATCTGGGGCCAACGTCCTGACTTTC; CDR3 protein: CASSLKDERLSGANVLTF; V gene: TRBV27; D gene: .; J gene: TRBJ2-6; clone size: once
CDR3 DNA: TGTGCCAGCACCCAATCGACTAGCGGGGCGGAGCAGTACTTC; CDR3 protein: CASTQSTSGAEQYF; V gene: TRBV7-3; D gene: TRBD2; J gene: TRBJ2-7; clone size: .
CDR3 DNA: TGTGCCAGCAGTTTTTCCGGGGGCAAAAACATTCAGTACTTC; CDR3 protein: CASSFSGGKNIQYF; V gene: TRBV27; D gene: .; J gene: TRBJ2-4; clone size: few
CDR3 DNA: TGTGCCAGCAGTTTAATCCAGGGTCAGCCCCAGCATTTT; CDR3 protein: CASSLIQGQPQHF; V gene: TRBV27; D gene: .; J gene: TRBJ1-5; clone size: once
CDR3 DNA: TGCGCCAGCAGCTATTTGGGGACGCCGAATGAGCAGTTCTTC; CDR3 protein: CASSYLGTPNEQFF; V gene: TRBV5-1; D gene: .; J gene: TRBJ2-1; clone size: .
CDR3 DNA: TGTGCCTGGAGTGTATCCCAGGGAAACACCATATATTTT; CDR3 protein: CAWSVSQGNTIYF; V gene: TRBV30; D gene: .; J gene: TRBJ1-3; clone size: .
CDR3 DNA: TGTGCCAGCAGTCGGGCCATATATTTT; CDR3 protein: CASSRAIYF; V gene: TRBV27; D gene: .; J gene: TRBJ1-3; clone size: .
CDR3 DNA: TGTGCCAGCAGCACAGGGGACAGACACACAGATACGCAGTATTTT; CDR3 protein: CASSTGDRHTDTQYF; V gene: TRBV7-3; D gene: TRBD1; J gene: TRBJ2-3; clone size: .
CDR3 DNA: TGCAGCGTTGAGGCAGGGCGAACTGAAGCTTTCTTT; CDR3 protein: CSVEAGRTEAFF; V gene: TRBV29-1; D gene: .; J gene: TRBJ1-1; clone size: .